Each of the 18 T cell receptor beta chains below was sequenced from the same sample in a study of T cell responses to AZD1222 COVID-19 vaccine. The table came from immunoSEQ multiplex PCR; TCRdb's copy has only in-frame clones and leaves some out. Counted here are 120,000 to 150,000 clones, more than 85% occurring once; the ten biggest clones make up about 3%. Sequencing used peripheral blood, obtained on day 0 of AZD1222 vaccination. Receptors were obtained from an adult in good health.

The V and J genes are TRBV30 and TRBJ1-6; D gene unclear. The germline V and J ends were trimmed by 2 bases and 10 bases, with 9 bases remaining between them. The CDR3 totals 12 residues. The germline gives CDR1 GTSNPN, CDR2 SVGIG (reference sequence). CDR3 DNA: TGTGCCTGGAGTCCCCAAAAATCACCCCTCCACTTT. It encodes CAWSPQKSPLHF.

V gene TRBV21-1 combines with J gene TRBJ2-2; the D call of TRBD2 is as the table states it, not checked on the DNA. TRBV21-1 counts as a pseudogene. This CDR3 comprises 20 residues. The CDR3 region has the DNA TGTGCCAGCAGCAGACGGGGAAGACTAGCGGGGGCCTTCTTCTGCGGGGAGCTGTTTTTT. Translated: CASSRRGRLAGAFFCGELFF.

J is TRBJ2-5 and V is TRBV6-2 or TRBV6-3; TRBD2 matches at 8 bases. The CDR3 spans 15 residues. Germline loops: CDR1 MNHEY, CDR2 SVGEGT. V trimming: 2 bases; J trimming: 3 bases; junction bases outside the gene matches: 5. CDR3 sequence: CASSYGRAGEETQYF. CDR3 sequence (DNA): TGTGCCAGCAGTTACGGTCGAGCGGGGGAAGAGACCCAGTACTTC.

The chain couples TRBV5-1 to TRBJ2-3; TRBD1 matches at 10 bases. From germline, CDR1 is SGHRS and CDR2 YFSETQ. V shed 2 bases and J 6 bases; nucleotides not matched to a gene: 6. The CDR3 has 15 amino acids. CDR3 in DNA: TGCGCCAGCAGCTTTAGACAGGGGGCGCTTGATACGCAGTATTTT. This sequence encodes CASSFRQGALDTQYF.

The rearrangement joins TRBV5-1 to TRBJ2-7; 10 positions match TRBD1. The CDR3 extends over 15 amino acids. CDR1 is SGHRS, CDR2 YFSETQ, per germline. V lost 0 bases and J lost 6; bases outside the gene matches: 6. The CDR3 DNA reads TGCGCCAGCAGCTTGGGCGGGACAGGGGCCCTCGAGCAGTACTTC. This codes for CASSLGGTGALEQYF.

The chain uses TRBV12-3 or TRBV12-4 and TRBJ2-2, with D unresolved. The CDR3 spans 13 residues. Trimming shortened V by 1 base and J by 2 bases, and 2 bases separated the two germline ends. CDR3 in amino acids: CASSLGNTGELFF. In DNA, the CDR3 is TGTGCCAGCAGTTTAGGTAACACCGGGGAGCTGTTTTTT.

This rearrangement joins TRBV5-5 to TRBJ1-6; D possibly corresponds to TRBD1 (5 bases). The CDR3 consists of 11 residues. Germline loops: CDR1 SGHKS, CDR2 YYEKEE (reference sequence). Trimming cost V 4 bases and J 13 bases, with 9 bases left between them. The CDR3, as DNA: TGTGCCAGCAGCGGGGGGGATCCCCTCCACTTT. It encodes CASSGGDPLHF.

The chain is built from TRBV2 and TRBJ2-1, with D perhaps TRBD1 (6 bases). Trimming shortened V by 3 bases and J by 9 bases, and 12 bases separated the two germline ends. The CDR3 is 13 amino acids. The V gene's germline CDR1 is SNHLY and CDR2 FYNNEI. CDR3 protein: CASSEIQGGEQFF. The CDR3 DNA sequence: TGTGCCAGCAGTGAGATACAGGGTGGTGAGCAGTTCTTC.

The chain carries TRBV9 and TRBJ2-2; D might be TRBD1 (6 bases). The CDR3 is made up of 17 amino acids. V lost 6 bases, J lost 0 bases, and 18 bases lay in between. CDR1 SGDLS and CDR2 YYNGEE come from the germline V gene. The CDR3 loop reads CASTESTDSSNTGELFF. The CDR3 DNA follows: TGTGCCAGCACCGAATCGACGGACAGCTCGAACACCGGGGAGCTGTTTTTT.

This chain uses TRBV9 with TRBJ1-6; D is unclear. V dropped 0 bases and J dropped 7 bases, with 11 bases sitting between them. Germline V lookup: CDR1 SGDLS, CDR2 YYNGEE. The CDR3 totals 15 residues. The DNA for the CDR3 is TGTGCCAGCAGCGTAGTGGGGAGCGAAAATTCACCCCTCCACTTT. Protein product: CASSVVGSENSPLHF.

This clone appeared once. The V call is TRBV2, the J call TRBJ2-7; D possibly corresponds to TRBD1 (6 bases). The germline V gene encodes CDR1 SNHLY and CDR2 FYNNEI. Between the trimmed V and J ends, which lost 8 bases and 0 bases, there was a span of 14 bases. The CDR3 spans 14 residues. CDR3 sequence reads: CASSEGGSSYEQYF. CDR3 nucleotide sequence: TGTGCCAGCTCCGAAGGGGGAAGCTCCTACGAGCAGTACTTC.

The chain links TRBV12-3 or TRBV12-4 to TRBJ2-1; 8 nucleotides agree with TRBD1. The trim removed 6 bases at V and 7 bases at J, leaving 2 bases unmatched. The CDR3 has 12 amino acids. DNA for the CDR3: TGTGCCAGCAGACGGACAGGGAATGAGCAGTTCTTC. Encoded protein: CASRRTGNEQFF.

V gene TRBV3-1 (or the pseudogene TRBV3-2) combines with J gene TRBJ2-1; the D gene is possibly TRBD2 (6 bases). The V and J ends lost 2 bases and 15 bases respectively, with 11 bases between them. There are 11 residues in the CDR3. CDR1 and CDR2 (germline): LGHDT, YNNKEL (reference sequence). CDR3 bases: TGTGCCAGCAGCCAATGGAGGGTGCTGTTCTTC. It is translated as CASSQWRVLFF.

This chain connects TRBV19 to TRBJ1-6; no definite D call. Trimming stripped 9 bases from V and 9 bases from J, with 15 bases between. Germline V gives CDR1 LNHDA, CDR2 SQIVND (reference sequence). CDR3 length equals 13 residues. The CDR3 loop reads CASGPWPGSPLHF. In nucleotides, the CDR3 is TGTGCCAGCGGACCTTGGCCGGGTTCACCCCTCCACTTT. The full variable domain, in which reference TRBV19 and TRBJ1-6 provide the parts outside the CDR3, is DGGITQSPKYLFRKEGQNVTLSCEQNLNHDAMYWYRQDPGQGLRLIYYSQIVNDFQKGDIAEGYSVSREKKESFPLTVTSAQKNPTAFYLCASGPWPGSPLHFGNGTRLTVT.

The V call is TRBV9, the J call TRBJ2-7; D tentatively reads TRBD1 or TRBD2 (5 bases each). This CDR3 has 15 amino acids. V lost 4 bases to trimming and J lost 2 bases, with 16 bases between them. The V gene's germline CDR1 is SGDLS and CDR2 YYNGEE. The CDR3 reads CASSLTPGPTYEQYF. CDR3 DNA sequence: TGTGCCAGCAGCTTAACGCCGGGACCGACCTACGAGCAGTACTTC.

The DNA for the CDR3 is TGTGCCAGCTCACCTGGACAGGGAGCACTAACCGAGCAGTACTTC. Its protein is CASSPGQGALTEQYF. The chain has TRBV18 and TRBJ2-7, with 8 positions matching TRBD1. After removal of 3 bases from V and 6 bases from J, the junction contained 10 bases not matched to a gene. The germline V gene encodes CDR1 KGHSH and CDR2 LQKENI. The CDR3 runs 15 residues. Looking up the rest from reference TRBV18 and TRBJ2-7 gives the full variable domain: NAGVMQNPRHLVRRRGQEARLRCSPMKGHSHVYWYRQLPEEGLKFMVYLQKENIIDESGMPKERFSAEFPKEGPSILRIQQVVRGDSAAYFCASSPGQGALTEQYFGPGTRLTVT.

This chain uses TRBV10-3 with TRBJ1-6; unclear D gene. The CDR3 runs to 14 residues. Germline V CDR1 and CDR2: ENHRY, SYGVKD. V lost 7 bases to trimming and J lost 11 bases, with 18 bases between them. In DNA, the CDR3 is TGTGCCATCAAGGCGGGGTATGTGGAGGCACCCCTCCACTTT. Protein: CAIKAGYVEAPLHF.

The chain couples TRBV4-1 to TRBJ2-1; 8 bases match TRBD1. Germline CDR1 is MGHRA and CDR2 is YSYEKL. The CDR3 has 15 amino acids. The J segment lost 4 bases and the V segment lost 6 bases, leaving 8 bases of the junction unmatched. The CDR3: CASRTGTGVYNEQFF. In nucleotides, the CDR3 is TGCGCCAGCAGAACCGGGACAGGAGTTTACAATGAGCAGTTCTTC.